The T cell receptor beta chain described here comes from a study of response to subunit inactivated influenza vaccine (dated by TCRdb to about 2018). About the study as a whole: Deep quantitative T cell receptor repertoire profiling was used in the study to track responses to a trivalent subunit inactivated influenza vaccine. The study at large found these results: It was suggested by the authors that each seasonal influenza vaccination may recruit only a limited number of new T cells.

Only a few counts were recorded for this clonotype. Its antigen is currently not known. The record has no base qualities; no much larger clone is one base away. The CDR3 spans 18 residues, from the cysteine through the phenylalanine. Only the CDR3 region is kept as DNA, spanning 54 bases read in frame from base 1. For CDR1 and CDR2, the germline V gene (reference sequence) lists MNHEY and SMNVEV. Trimming leaves V shorter by 3 bases and J shorter by 4 bases, with the junction holding 13 bases beyond the gene matches. The library was built by means of RT-PCR. Sequencing was performed on an Illumina HiSeq 2500. TCRdb trimmed the raw reads at Q25, called clones with MiXCR and kept productive beta chains. Rows with one shared CDR3 protein collapse into an entry with the most common genes and DNA. This sample holds 600,000 to 700,000 distinct CDR3 sequences; 14% were observed only once. 7.6% of the sample lies in the top ten.

The source material was PBMCs from blood, sampled 14 to 15 days before vaccination. Here the chain combines TRBV27 and TRBJ2-3; 10 bases in between match TRBD2. The TCR comes from a man aged 50 to 60 who received an inactivated influenza vaccine. Donor details come from another sample of the same person, matched by shared clones. The CDR3 has the sequence CASSLSSRLAGEADTQYF. The nucleotide sequence is given as TGTGCCAGCAGTTTGTCCAGCCGTCTAGCGGGAGAGGCAGATACGCAGTATTTT.